The following is a T cell receptor (beta chain) sequence with its context. This entry comes from a study of blood T cell repertoires in COVID-19. Germline values: CDR1 SGHRS, CDR2 YFSETQ. V gave up 4 bases and J gave up 4 bases; unmatched junction bases: 11. The CDR3 covers 16 residues. The repertoire was sequenced with immunoSEQ multiplex PCR; TCRdb's copy has only in-frame clones and lacks some. This table holds hundreds of thousands of clones, around nine tenths found once. The V gene is TRBV5-1, the J gene TRBJ2-3; 8 bases agree with TRBD2. This sequence originates from a middle-aged man with acute or convalescent COVID-19. The sample was peripheral blood. The CDR3 coding sequence is TGCGCCAGCAGCCCACCCCTGGCGGGGGGCGCAGATACGCAGTATTTT. Translating it yields CASSPPLAGGADTQYF.